This T cell receptor (beta chain) comes out of a study of shared clonotypes between healthy human individuals. Findings of the study overall: Researchers sampled blood only, noting tissue repertoires likely differ.

The naive CD8 fraction comprised CD45RO-negative cells positively selected for CCR7 and excluded terminally differentiated effector memory CD45RA+ cells. This clone was picked up a small number of times. Its antigen is unknown. This CDR3 has 14 residues. Unmatched junction bases numbered 2, after V lost 4 bases and J lost 2 bases. Germline CDR1 and CDR2: WSHSY and SAAADI. Original analysis: Junction-only immunoSEQ sequences carried no quality scores, so filtering differed. Data came from immunoSEQ multiplex PCR; TCRdb stores just in-frame clones and leaves some out. V, J and clone size are those of that table, while D and trimming were read from the DNA. The sample carries under 850,000 clones, over 90% recorded once.

This sequence was found in a man aged 25 to 40 in good health. The chain links TRBV10-2 to TRBJ2-7; 10 bases agree with TRBD1. Sequenced material: naive CD8+ T cells sorted from blood. CDR3 coding DNA: TGCGCCAGCAGTGGGACAGGGGGAACCTACGAGCAGTACTTC. Residues: CASSGTGGTYEQYF.